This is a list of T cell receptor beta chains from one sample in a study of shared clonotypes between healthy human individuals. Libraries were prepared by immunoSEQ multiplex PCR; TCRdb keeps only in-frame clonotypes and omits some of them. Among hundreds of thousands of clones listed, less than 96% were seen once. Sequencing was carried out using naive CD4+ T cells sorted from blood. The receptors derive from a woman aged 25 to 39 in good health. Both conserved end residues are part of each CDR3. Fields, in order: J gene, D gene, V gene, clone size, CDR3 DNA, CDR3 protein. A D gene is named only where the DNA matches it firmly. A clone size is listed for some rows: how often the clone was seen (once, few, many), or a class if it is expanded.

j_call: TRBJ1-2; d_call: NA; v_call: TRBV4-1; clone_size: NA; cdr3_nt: TGCGCCAGCAGCCGTGACGGGGGTAACTATGGCTACACCTTC; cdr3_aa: CASSRDGGNYGYTF
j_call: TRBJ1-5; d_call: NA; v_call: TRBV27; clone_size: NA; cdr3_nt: TGTGCCAGCAGTTTATCGGCCCCCCTCAATCAGCCCCAGCATTTT; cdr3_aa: CASSLSAPLNQPQHF
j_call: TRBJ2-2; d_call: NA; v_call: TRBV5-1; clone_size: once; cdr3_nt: TGCGCCAGCAGCGCCGGACAGAGCACCGGGGAGCTGTTTTTT; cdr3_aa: CASSAGQSTGELFF
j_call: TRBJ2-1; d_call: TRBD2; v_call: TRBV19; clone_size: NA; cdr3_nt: TGTGCCAGTGGGTCGACTAGCGGGAGAACCCCCTACAATGAGCAGTTCTTC; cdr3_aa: CASGSTSGRTPYNEQFF
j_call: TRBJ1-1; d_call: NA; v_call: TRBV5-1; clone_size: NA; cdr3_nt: TGCGCCAGCAGCTTGGCTGGGGGAGCCCAAGCTTTCTTT; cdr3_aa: CASSLAGGAQAFF
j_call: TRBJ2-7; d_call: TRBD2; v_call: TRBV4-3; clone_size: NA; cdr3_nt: TGCGCCAGCAGCCAACCCGGGAGGGGTACCTACGAGCAGTACTTC; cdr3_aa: CASSQPGRGTYEQYF
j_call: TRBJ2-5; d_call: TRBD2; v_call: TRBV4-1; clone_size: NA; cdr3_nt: TGCGCCAGCAGCCTTCAACTCCAGGTTGGGAGGGCCTCTTTCCCAGAGACCCAGTACTTC; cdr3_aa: CASSLQLQVGRASFPETQYF
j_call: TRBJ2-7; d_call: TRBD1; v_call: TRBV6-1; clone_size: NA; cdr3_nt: TGTGCCAGCACCAAGACAGGGGCGACTTACGAGCAGTACTTC; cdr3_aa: CASTKTGATYEQYF
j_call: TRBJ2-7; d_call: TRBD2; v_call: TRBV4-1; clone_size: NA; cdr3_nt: TGCGCCAGCAGCCAACGGACTAGCGGGAGTGGGGCCTACGAGCAGTACTTC; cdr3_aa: CASSQRTSGSGAYEQYF
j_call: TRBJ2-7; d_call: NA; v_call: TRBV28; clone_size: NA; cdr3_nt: TGTGCCAGCAGTCCCGTAGCATTCAAAGCCTACGAGCAGTACTTC; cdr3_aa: CASSPVAFKAYEQYF
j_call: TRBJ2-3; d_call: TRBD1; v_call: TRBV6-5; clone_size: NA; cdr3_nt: TGTGCCAGCAGTTCCCCCGGGACAGGGGGAACAGATACGCAGTATTTT; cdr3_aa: CASSSPGTGGTDTQYF
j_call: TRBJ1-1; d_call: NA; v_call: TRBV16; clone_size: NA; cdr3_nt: TGTGCCAGCAGCCATCCTTCTGGGGCATACACTGAAGCTTTCTTT; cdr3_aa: CASSHPSGAYTEAFF
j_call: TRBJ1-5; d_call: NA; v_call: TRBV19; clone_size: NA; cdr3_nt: TGTGCCAGTACCCCTGGTCAAGAAAAGCCCCAGCATTTT; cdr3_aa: CASTPGQEKPQHF
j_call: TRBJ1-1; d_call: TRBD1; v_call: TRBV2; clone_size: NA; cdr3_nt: TGTGCCAGCAGCTTATTTACAGGGGTCACTGAAGCTTTCTTT; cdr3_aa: CASSLFTGVTEAFF
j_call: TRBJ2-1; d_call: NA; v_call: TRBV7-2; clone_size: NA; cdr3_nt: TGTGCCAGCAGCTTAAGGGGGGATCGAGGGCCATACAATGAGCAGTTCTTC; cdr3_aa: CASSLRGDRGPYNEQFF
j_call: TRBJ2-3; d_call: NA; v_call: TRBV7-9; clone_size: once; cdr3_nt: TGTGCCAGCAGCTCACGCCTAAGTTTT; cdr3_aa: CASSSRLSF
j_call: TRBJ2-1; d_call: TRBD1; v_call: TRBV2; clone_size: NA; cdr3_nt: TGTGCCAGCACAAAAGGACAGGGCCTCAATGAGCAGTTCTTC; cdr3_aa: CASTKGQGLNEQFF
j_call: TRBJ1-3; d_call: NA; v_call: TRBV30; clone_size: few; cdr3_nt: TGTGCCTCGGGACACTTTCTTGGAAACACCATATATTTT; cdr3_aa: CASGHFLGNTIYF